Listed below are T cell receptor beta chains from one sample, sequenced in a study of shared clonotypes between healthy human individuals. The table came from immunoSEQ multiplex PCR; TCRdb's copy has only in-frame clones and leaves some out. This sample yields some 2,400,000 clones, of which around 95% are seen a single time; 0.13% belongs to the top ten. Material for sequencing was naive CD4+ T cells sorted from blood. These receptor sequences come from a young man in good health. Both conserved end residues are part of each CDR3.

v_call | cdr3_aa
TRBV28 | CASRDRGDYTF
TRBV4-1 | CASSPGTSGPQETQYF
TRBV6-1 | CASGSSVPDTQYF
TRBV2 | CASSLSWGGGGTNQPQHF
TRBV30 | CAWRADRTNEKLFF
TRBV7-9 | CASSRDGRGAGELFF
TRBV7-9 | CASSLDAGGRDTQYF
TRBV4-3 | CASSQAGLAGGAETQYF
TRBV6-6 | CASSRDGSYEQYF
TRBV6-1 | CASSEGFGGARRQPQHF
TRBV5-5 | CASSLRLGTDSGNTIYF
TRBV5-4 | CASSSQGGGNYGYTF
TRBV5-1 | CASSSQRGGRTSGSYEQYF
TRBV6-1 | CASESLPGANVLTF
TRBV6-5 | CATHRGAGYTF
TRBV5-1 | CASSKGQGTEAFF
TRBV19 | CASRMDRVWRYTF
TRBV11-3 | CASSLGPGYSTDTQYF
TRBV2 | CASSSESSYNEQFF
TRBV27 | CASSFRGQGEKLFF
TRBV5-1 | CASSLDGGNEQYF
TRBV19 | CASSGTGYTEAFF